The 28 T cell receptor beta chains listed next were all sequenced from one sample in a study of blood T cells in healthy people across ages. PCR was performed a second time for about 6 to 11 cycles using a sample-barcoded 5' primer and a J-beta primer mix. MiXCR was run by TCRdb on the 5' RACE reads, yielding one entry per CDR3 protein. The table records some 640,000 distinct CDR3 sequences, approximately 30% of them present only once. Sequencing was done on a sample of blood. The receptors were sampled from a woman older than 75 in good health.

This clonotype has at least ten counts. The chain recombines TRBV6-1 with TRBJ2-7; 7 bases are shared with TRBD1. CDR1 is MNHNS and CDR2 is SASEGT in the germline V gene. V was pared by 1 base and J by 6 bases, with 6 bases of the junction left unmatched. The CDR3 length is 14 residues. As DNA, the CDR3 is TGTGCCAGCAGTGAAGACTGGGCAGGGGGCGAGCAGTACTTC. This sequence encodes CASSEDWAGGEQYF.

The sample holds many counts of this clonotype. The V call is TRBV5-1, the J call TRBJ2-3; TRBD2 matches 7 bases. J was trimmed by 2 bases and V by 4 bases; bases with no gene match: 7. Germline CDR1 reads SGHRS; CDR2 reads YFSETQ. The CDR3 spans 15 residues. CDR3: CASSISLANTDTQYF. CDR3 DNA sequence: TGCGCCAGCAGCATATCACTAGCGAACACAGATACGCAGTATTTT.

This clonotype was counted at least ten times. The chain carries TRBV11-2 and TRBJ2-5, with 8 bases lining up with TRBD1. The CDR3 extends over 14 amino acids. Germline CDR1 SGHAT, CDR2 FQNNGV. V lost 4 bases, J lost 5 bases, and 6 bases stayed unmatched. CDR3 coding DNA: TGTGCCAGCAGCTCCAGGGGGCTCGGGGAGACCCAGTACTTC. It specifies CASSSRGLGETQYF.

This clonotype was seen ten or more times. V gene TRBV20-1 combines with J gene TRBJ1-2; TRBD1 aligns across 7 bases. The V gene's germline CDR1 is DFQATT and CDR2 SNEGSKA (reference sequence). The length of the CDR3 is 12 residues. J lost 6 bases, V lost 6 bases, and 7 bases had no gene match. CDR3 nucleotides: TGCAGTGCCCGGGAGGGGGCTCATGGCTACACCTTC. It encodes CSAREGAHGYTF.

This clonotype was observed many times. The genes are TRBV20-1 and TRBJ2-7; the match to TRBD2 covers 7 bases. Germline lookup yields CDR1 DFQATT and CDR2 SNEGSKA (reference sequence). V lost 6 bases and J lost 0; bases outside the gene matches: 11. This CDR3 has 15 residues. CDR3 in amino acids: CSALWSGRPSYEQYF. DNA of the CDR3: TGCAGTGCACTGTGGTCCGGGAGGCCCTCCTACGAGCAGTACTTC.

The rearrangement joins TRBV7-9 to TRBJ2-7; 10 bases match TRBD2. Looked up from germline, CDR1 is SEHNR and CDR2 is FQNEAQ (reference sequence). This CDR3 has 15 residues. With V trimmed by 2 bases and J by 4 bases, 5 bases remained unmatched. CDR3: CASSLQLAGKYEQYF. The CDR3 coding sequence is TGTGCCAGCAGCTTACAACTAGCGGGAAAGTACGAGCAGTACTTC.

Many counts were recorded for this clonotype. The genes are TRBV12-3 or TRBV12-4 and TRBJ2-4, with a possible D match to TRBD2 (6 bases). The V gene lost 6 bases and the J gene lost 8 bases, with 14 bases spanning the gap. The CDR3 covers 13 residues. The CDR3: CASRLGGEDIQYF. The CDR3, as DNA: TGTGCCAGCAGACTGGGCGGGGAGGACATTCAGTACTTC.

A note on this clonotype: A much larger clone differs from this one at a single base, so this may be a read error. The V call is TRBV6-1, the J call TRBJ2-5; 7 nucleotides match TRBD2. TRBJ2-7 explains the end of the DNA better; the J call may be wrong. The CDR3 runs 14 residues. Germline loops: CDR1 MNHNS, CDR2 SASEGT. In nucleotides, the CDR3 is TGTGCCAGCAGGCGGAGGGGCGGGGGCTACGAGCAGTACTTC. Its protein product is CASRRRGGGYEQYF.

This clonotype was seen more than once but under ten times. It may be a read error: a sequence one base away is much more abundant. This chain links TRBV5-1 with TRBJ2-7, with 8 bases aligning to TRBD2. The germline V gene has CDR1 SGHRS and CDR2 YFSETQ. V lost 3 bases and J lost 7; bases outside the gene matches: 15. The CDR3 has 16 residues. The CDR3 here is CASSSPRGGREGEQYF. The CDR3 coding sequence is TGCGCCAGCAGCTCCCCCCGGGGGGGCCGGGAGGGTGAGCAGTACTTC.

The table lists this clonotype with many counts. The CDR3 region is CASSYDARLNPEAFF. CDR3 nucleotides: TGTGCCAGCAGTTACGATGCCAGGCTCAATCCTGAAGCTTTCTTT. This chain connects TRBV6-6 to TRBJ1-1; D gene unclear. The CDR3 sequence is 15 residues long. Germline CDR1 is MNHNY and CDR2 is SVGAGI (reference sequence). With 2 bases removed from V and 6 bases from J, the gap between germline ends came to 16 bases.

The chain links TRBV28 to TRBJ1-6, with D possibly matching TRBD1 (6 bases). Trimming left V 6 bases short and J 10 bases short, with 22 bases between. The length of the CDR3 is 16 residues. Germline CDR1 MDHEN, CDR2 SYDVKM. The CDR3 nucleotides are TGTGCCAGCAGCCCCTGGTCGGGGACACTCCTATCACCCCTCCACTTT. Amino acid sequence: CASSPWSGTLLSPLHF.

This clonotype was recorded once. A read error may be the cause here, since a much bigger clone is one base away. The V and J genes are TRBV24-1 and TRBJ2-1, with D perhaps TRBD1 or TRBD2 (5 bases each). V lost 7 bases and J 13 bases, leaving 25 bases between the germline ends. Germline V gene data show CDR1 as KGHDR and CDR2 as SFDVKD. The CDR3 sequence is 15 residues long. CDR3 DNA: TGTGCCACCAGGCCCTTCATGGGACCTCAAGAGACCCAGTTCTTC. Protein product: CATRPFMGPQETQFF.

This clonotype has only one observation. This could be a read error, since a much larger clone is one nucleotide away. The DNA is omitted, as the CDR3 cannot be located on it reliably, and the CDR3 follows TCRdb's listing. The CDR3 spells CSWAGATTTNYGCTF. The chain has TRBV20-1 and TRBJ1-2; TRBD1 reflects the table's D call only, with no check against the DNA. The CDR3 spans 15 residues, counting both ends. Germline loops: CDR1 DFQATT, CDR2 SNEGSKA (reference sequence).

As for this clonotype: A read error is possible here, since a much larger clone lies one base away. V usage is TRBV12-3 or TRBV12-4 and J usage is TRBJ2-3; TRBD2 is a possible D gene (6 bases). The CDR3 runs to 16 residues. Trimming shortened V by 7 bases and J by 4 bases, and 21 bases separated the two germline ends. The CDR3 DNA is TGTGCCAGCACCTCCCGTAACGGGGGTGGGTCAGATACGCAGTATTTT. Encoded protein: CASTSRNGGGSDTQYF.

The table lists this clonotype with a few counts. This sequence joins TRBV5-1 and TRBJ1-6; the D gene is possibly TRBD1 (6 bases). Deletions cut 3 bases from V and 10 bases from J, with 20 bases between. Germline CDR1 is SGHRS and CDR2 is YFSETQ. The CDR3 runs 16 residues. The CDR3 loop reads CASSSVGAQGASPLHF. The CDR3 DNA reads TGCGCCAGCAGCTCGGTGGGGGCGCAAGGAGCGTCACCCCTCCACTTT. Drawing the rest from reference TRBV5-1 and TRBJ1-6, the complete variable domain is KAGVTQTPRYLIKTRGQQVTLSCSPISGHRSVSWYQQTPGQGLQFLFEYFSETQRNKGNFPGRFSGRQFSNSRSEMNVSTLELGDSALYLCASSSVGAQGASPLHFGNGTRLTVT.

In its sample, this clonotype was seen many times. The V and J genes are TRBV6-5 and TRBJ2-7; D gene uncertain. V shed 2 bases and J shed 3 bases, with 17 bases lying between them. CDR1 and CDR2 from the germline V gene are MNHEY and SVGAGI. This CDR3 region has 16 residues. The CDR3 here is CASSYPAGVKDYEQYF. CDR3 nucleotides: TGTGCCAGCAGTTACCCGGCCGGAGTGAAGGACTACGAGCAGTACTTC.

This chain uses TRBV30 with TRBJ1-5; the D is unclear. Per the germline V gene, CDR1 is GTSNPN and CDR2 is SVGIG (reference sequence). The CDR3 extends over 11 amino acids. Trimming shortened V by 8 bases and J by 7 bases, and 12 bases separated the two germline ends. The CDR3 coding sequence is TGTGCCCGATGCAGAGGCCAGCCCCAGCATTTT. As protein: CARCRGQPQHF.

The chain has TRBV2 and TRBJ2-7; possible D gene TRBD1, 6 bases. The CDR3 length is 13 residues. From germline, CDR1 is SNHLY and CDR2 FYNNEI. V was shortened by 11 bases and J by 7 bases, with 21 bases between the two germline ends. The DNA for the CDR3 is TGTGCCCTAGGAGACAGGTACCCCAATGAGCAGTACTTC. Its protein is CALGDRYPNEQYF. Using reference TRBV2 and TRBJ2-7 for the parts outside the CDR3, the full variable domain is EPEVTQTPSHQVTQMGQEVILRCVPISNHLYFYWYRQILGQKVEFLVSFYNNEISEKSEIFDDQFSVERPDGSNFTLKIRSTKLEDSAMYFCALGDRYPNEQYFGPGTRLTVT.

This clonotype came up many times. CDR3 residues: CASSYRQMEAFF. As DNA, the CDR3 is TGTGCCAGCAGCTACAGACAGATGGAAGCTTTCTTT. The gene calls are TRBV6-1 and TRBJ1-1; D perhaps matches TRBD1 (5 bases). From germline, CDR1 is MNHNS and CDR2 SASEGT. The CDR3 extends over 12 amino acids. V dropped 6 bases and J dropped 8 bases, with 13 bases sitting between them.

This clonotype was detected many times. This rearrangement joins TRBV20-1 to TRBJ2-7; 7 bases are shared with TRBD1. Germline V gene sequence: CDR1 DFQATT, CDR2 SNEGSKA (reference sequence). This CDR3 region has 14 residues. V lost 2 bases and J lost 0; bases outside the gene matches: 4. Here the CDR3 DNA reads TGCAGTGCTAGATGGGGACAGAGCTCCTACGAGCAGTACTTC. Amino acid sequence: CSARWGQSSYEQYF.

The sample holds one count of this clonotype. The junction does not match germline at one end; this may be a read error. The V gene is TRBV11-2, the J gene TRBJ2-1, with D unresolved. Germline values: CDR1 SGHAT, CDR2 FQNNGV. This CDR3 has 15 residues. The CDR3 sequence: CASSFYLDPYNVQFF. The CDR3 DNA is TGTGCCAGCAGCTTCTATCTGGACCCCTACAATGTGCAGTTCTTC.

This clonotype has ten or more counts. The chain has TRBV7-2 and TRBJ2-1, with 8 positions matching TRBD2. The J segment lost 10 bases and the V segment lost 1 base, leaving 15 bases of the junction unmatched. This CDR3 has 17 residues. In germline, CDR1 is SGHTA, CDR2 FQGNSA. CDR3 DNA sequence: TGTGCCAGCAGCTTAGTTGGCGGGGGGTCCTCCCCAACGGAGCAGTTCTTC. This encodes CASSLVGGGSSPTEQFF.

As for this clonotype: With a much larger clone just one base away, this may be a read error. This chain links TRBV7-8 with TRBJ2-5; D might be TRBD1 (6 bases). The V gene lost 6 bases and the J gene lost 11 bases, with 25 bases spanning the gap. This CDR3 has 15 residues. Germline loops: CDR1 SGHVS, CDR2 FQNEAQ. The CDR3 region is CASSFAGANYNEQYF. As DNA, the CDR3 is TGTGCCAGCAGTTTCGCAGGGGCCAACTACAATGAGCAGTACTTC. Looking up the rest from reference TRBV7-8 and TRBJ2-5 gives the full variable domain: GAGVSQSPRYKVAKRGQDVALRCDPISGHVSLFWYQQALGQGPEFLTYFQNEAQLDKSGLPSDRFFAERPEGSVSTLKIQRTQQEDSAVYLCASSFAGANYNEQYFGPGTRLLVL.

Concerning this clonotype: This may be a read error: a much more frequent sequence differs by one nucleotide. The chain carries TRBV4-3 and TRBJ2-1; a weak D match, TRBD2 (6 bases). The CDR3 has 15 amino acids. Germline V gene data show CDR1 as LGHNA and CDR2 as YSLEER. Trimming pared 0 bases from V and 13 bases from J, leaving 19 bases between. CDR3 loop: CASSQETGGGGTQFF. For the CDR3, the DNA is TGCGCCAGCAGCCAAGAGACTGGCGGAGGAGGGACCCAGTTCTTC.

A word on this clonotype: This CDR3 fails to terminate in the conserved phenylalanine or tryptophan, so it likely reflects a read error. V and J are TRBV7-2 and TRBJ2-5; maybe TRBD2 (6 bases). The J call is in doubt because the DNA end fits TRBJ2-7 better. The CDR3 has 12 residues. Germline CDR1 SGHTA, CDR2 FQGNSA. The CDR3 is CASSSGTFEQYC. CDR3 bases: TGTGCCAGCAGCTCTGGGACTTTCGAGCAGTACTGC.

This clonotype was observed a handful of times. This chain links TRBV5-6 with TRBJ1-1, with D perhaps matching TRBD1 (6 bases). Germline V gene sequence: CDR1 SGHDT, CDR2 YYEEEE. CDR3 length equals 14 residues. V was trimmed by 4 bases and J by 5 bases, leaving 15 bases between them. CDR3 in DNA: TGTGCCAGCAGCCCCACAGGGAGGAAAACTGAAGCTTTCTTT. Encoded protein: CASSPTGRKTEAFF.

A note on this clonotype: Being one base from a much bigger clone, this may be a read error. Here the CDR3 DNA reads TGTGCCAGCAGTGATGCGCGGACATATAACTATGGCTACACCTTC. This gives the protein CASSDARTYNYGYTF. The V gene is TRBV6-1, the J gene TRBJ1-2; D perhaps matches TRBD1 (5 bases). From germline, CDR1 is MNHNS and CDR2 SASEGT. Trimming took 3 bases from V and 1 from J, leaving 12 bases between them. This CDR3 has 15 residues.

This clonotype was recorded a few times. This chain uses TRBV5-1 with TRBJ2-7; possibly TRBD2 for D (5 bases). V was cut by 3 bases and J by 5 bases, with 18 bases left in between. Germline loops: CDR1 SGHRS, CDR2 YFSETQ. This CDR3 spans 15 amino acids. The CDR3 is CASSWRPDAMDEQYF. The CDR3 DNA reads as TGCGCCAGCAGCTGGAGGCCGGACGCGATGGACGAGCAGTACTTC.